These 8 T cell receptor beta chains were sequenced from one sample in a study of shared clonotypes between healthy human individuals. Produced via immunoSEQ multiplex PCR; TCRdb's table is partial and in-frame only. This sample yields more than 2 million clones, of which 85% to 95% are seen a single time; 0.13% belongs to the top ten. The material sequenced was naive CD4+ T cells sorted from blood. Subset noted: CD45RA+ positively selected. The source of these receptors is a man aged 18 to 29 in good health.

The CDR3 reads CASSSLETSGNTIYF. In DNA, the CDR3 is TGTGCCAGCAGCTCGCTGGAGACCTCTGGAAACACCATATATTTT. The V call is TRBV7-9, the J call TRBJ1-3; D is unclear. Trimming left V 4 bases short and J 0 bases short, with 10 bases between. The CDR3 loop spans 15 amino acids. Germline CDR1 and CDR2: SEHNR and FQNEAQ (reference sequence).

This chain joins TRBV11-2 and TRBJ2-2; no firm D call. The ends were cut back, 5 bases at V and 0 bases at J, with 10 bases in the middle. The CDR3 is made up of 15 amino acids. The germline CDR1 and CDR2 sequences are SGHAT and FQNNGV. CDR3 in DNA: TGTGCCAGCAGCCACAGAAGCGCGAACACCGGGGAGCTGTTTTTT. Protein sequence: CASSHRSANTGELFF. The whole variable domain, remainder taken from reference TRBV11-2 and TRBJ2-2, is EAGVAQSPRYKIIEKRQSVAFWCNPISGHATLYWYQQILGQGPKLLIQFQNNGVVDDSQLPKDRFSAERLKGVDSTLKIQPAKLEDSAVYLCASSHRSANTGELFFGEGSRLTVL.

The V call is TRBV5-6, the J call TRBJ1-6, with TRBD1 identical over 10 bases. Per germline, CDR1 SGHDT and CDR2 YYEEEE. Unmatched junction bases numbered 4, after V lost 4 bases and J lost 15 bases. CDR3 size: 12 residues. CDR3 sequence: CASSGDRGSLHF. The CDR3 coding sequence is TGTGCCAGCAGCGGGGACAGGGGAAGCCTCCACTTT.

V gene TRBV5-1 combines with J gene TRBJ2-5; 9 nucleotides agree with TRBD1. V dropped 4 bases and J dropped 4; count of bases not matched to a gene: 8. Germline V gives CDR1 SGHRS, CDR2 YFSETQ. This CDR3 comprises 15 residues. CDR3: CASSPGTGMTETQYF. CDR3 in DNA: TGCGCCAGCAGCCCAGGGACAGGGATGACAGAGACCCAGTACTTC.

The CDR3 coding sequence is TGCGCCAGCAGCTTGAAGCCCGGGACAACGAACACCGGGGAGCTGTTTTTT. This sequence encodes CASSLKPGTTNTGELFF. The chain recombines TRBV5-1 with TRBJ2-2; D is possibly TRBD1 (6 bases). The CDR3 is 17 amino acids. CDR1 and CDR2 (germline): SGHRS, YFSETQ. V shed 1 base and J shed 0 bases, with 13 bases lying between them. Full variable domain (rest looked up from reference TRBV5-1 and TRBJ2-2): KAGVTQTPRYLIKTRGQQVTLSCSPISGHRSVSWYQQTPGQGLQFLFEYFSETQRNKGNFPGRFSGRQFSNSRSEMNVSTLELGDSALYLCASSLKPGTTNTGELFFGEGSRLTVL.

This clone has just one count. The chain recombines TRBV6-5 with TRBJ1-2; D remains unclear. This CDR3 is built from 13 residues. Trimming shortened V by 0 bases and J by 5 bases, and 7 bases separated the two germline ends. CDR1 is MNHEY, CDR2 SVGAGI, per germline. The CDR3 region has the DNA TGTGCCAGCAGTTACTCTTGGGAGTATGGCTACACCTTC. It translates to CASSYSWEYGYTF.

The V gene is TRBV6-6, the J gene TRBJ2-2; 12 bases map to TRBD2. Germline assignment: CDR1 MNHNY and CDR2 SVGAGI (reference sequence). The CDR3 covers 16 residues. Trimming cost V 3 bases and J 7 bases; bases outside gene matches: 6. The chain's CDR3 is CASSYPRTSGNGELFF. The CDR3 DNA follows: TGTGCCAGCAGTTATCCTCGGACTAGCGGGAACGGGGAGCTGTTTTTT.

The V call is TRBV10-1, the J call TRBJ2-7; 7 positions match TRBD2. Germline V CDR1 and CDR2: WNHNN, SYGVQD (reference sequence). The V and J ends lost 0 bases and 9 bases, in that order; junction bases with no gene match: 11. The CDR3 is made up of 15 amino acids. CDR3 nucleotides: TGCGCCAGCAGTGAGTCGACGACTAGCCGTAAGGTGCAGTACTTC. Translation gives CASSESTTSRKVQYF.